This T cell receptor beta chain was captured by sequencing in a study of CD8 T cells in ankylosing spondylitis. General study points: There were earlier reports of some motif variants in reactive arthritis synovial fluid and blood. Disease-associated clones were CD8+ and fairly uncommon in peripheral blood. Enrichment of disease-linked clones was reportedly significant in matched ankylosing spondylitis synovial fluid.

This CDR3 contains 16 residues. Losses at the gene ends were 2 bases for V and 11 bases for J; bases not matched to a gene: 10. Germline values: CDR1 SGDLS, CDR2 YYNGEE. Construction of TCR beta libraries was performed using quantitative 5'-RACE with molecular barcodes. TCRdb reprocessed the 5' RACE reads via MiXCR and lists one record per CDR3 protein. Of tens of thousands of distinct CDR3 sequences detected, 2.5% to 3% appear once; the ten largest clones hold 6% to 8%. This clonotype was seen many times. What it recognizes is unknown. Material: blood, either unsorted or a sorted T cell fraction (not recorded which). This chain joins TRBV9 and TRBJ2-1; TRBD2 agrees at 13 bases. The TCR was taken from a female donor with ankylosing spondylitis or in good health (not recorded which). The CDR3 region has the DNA TGTGCCAGCAGCGTCAATAACGGACTAGCGGGAGAGCAGCAGTTCTTC. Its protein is CASSVNNGLAGEQQFF.